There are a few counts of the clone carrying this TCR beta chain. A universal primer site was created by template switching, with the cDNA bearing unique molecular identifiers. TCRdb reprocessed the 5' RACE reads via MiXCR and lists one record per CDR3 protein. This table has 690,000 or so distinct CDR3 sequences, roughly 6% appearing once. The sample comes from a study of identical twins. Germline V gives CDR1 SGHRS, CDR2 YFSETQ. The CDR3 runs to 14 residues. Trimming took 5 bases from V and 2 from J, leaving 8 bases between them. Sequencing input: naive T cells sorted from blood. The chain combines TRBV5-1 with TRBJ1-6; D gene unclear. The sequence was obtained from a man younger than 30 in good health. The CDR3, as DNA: TGCGCCAGCAGTTCGGATGCCTATAATTCACCCCTCCACTTT. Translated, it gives CASSSDAYNSPLHF.